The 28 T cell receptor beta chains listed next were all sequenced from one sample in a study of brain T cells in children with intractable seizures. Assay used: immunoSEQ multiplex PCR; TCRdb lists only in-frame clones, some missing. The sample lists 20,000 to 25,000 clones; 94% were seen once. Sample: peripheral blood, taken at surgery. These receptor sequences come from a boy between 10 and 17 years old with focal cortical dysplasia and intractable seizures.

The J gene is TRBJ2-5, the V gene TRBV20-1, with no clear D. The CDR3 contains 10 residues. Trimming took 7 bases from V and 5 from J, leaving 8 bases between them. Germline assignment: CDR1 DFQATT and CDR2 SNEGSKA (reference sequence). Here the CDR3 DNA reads TGCAGTGGCTCGGAGGAGACCCAGTACTTC. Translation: CSGSEETQYF.

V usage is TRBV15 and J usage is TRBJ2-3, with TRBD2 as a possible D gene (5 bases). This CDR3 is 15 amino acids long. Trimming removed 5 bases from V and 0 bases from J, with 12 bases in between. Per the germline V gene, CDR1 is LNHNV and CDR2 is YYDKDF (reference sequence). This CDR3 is CATSSKRTSTDTQYF. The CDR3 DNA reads TGTGCCACCAGCTCAAAAAGGACTAGCACAGATACGCAGTATTTT.

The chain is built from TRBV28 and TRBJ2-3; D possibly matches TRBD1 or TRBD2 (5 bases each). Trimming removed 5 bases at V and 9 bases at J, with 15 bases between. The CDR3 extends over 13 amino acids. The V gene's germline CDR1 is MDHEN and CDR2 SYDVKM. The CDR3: CASSPRLGRTQYF. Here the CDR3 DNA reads TGTGCCAGCAGTCCCCGACTGGGACGCACGCAGTATTTT.

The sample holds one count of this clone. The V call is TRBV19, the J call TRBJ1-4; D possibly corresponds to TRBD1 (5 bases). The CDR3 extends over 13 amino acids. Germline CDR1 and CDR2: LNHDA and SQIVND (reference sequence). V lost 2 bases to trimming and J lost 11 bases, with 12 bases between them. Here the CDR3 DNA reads TGTGCCAGTAGTATAACGACAGCTGGGAAACTGTTTTTT. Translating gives CASSITTAGKLFF.

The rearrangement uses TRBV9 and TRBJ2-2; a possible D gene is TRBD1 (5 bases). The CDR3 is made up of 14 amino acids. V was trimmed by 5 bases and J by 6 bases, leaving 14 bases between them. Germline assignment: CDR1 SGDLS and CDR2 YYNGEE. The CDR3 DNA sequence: TGTGCCAGCAGTTATGCAGGGCGGTCCGGGGAGCTGTTTTTT. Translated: CASSYAGRSGELFF. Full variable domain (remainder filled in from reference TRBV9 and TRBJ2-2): DSGVTQTPKHLITATGQRVTLRCSPRSGDLSVYWYQQSLDQGLQFLIQYYNGEERAKGNILERFSAQQFPDLHSELNLSSLELGDSALYFCASSYAGRSGELFFGEGSRLTVL.

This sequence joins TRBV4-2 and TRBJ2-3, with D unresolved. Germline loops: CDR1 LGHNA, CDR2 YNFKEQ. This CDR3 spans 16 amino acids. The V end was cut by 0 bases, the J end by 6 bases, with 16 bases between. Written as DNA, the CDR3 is TGTGCCAGCAGCCAAGATATGAGTGGGCTCTATGATACGCAGTATTTT. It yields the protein CASSQDMSGLYDTQYF.

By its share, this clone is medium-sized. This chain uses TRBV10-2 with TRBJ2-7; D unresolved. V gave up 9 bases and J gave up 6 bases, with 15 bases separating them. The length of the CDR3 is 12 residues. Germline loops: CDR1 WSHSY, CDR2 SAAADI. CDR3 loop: CASSPGAREQYV. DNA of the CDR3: TGCGCCAGTTCGCCCGGTGCCCGCGAGCAGTACGTC.

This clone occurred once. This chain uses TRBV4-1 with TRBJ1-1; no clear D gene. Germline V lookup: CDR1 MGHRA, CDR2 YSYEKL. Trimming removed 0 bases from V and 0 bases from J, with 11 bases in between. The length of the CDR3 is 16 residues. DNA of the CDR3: TGCGCCAGCAGCCAAGATCGCGGCAGTCTGAACACTGAAGCTTTCTTT. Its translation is CASSQDRGSLNTEAFF.

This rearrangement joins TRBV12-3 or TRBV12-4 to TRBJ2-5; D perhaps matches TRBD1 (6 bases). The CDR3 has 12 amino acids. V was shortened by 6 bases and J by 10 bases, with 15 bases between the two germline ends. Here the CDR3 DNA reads TGTGCCAGCAGCCCCGACAGGCGTTGCCAGTACTTC. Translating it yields CASSPDRRCQYF.

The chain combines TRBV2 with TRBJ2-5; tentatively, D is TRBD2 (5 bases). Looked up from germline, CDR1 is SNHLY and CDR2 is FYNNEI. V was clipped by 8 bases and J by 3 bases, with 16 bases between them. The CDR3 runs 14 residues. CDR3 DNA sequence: TGTGCCAGCCTCCAGAGGGCTTTGGAAGAGACCCAGTACTTC. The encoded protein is CASLQRALEETQYF.

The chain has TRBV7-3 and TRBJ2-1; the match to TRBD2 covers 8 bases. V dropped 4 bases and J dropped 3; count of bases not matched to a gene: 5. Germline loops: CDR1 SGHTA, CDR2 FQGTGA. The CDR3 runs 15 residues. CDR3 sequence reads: CASSSLAGSYNEQFF. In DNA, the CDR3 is TGTGCCAGCAGCTCCTTAGCGGGGAGCTACAATGAGCAGTTCTTC.

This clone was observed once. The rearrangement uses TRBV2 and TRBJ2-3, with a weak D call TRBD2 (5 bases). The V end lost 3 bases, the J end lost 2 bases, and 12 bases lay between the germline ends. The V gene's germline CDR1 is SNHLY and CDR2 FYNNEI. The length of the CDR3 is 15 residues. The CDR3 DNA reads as TGTGCCAGCAGTGATGCGGCGGGCTTCACAGATACGCAGTATTTT. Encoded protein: CASSDAAGFTDTQYF. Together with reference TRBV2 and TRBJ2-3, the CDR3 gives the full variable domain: EPEVTQTPSHQVTQMGQEVILRCVPISNHLYFYWYRQILGQKVEFLVSFYNNEISEKSEIFDDQFSVERPDGSNFTLKIRSTKLEDSAMYFCASSDAAGFTDTQYFGPGTRLTVL.

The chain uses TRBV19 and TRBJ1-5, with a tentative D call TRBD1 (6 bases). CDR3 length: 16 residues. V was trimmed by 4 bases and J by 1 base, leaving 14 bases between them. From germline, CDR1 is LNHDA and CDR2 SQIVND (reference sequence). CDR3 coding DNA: TGTGCCAGTAGTACCCCCTCAAGGGGGAGCAATCAGCCCCAGCATTTT. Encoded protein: CASSTPSRGSNQPQHF. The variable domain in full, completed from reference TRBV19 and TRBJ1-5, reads DGGITQSPKYLFRKEGQNVTLSCEQNLNHDAMYWYRQDPGQGLRLIYYSQIVNDFQKGDIAEGYSVSREKKESFPLTVTSAQKNPTAFYLCASSTPSRGSNQPQHFGDGTRLSIL.

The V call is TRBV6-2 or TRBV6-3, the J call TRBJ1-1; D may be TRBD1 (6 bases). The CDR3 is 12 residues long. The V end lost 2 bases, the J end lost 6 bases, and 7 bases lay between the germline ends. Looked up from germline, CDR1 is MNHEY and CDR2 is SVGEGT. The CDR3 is CASSYAGAEAFF. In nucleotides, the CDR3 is TGTGCCAGCAGTTACGCAGGGGCTGAAGCTTTCTTT.

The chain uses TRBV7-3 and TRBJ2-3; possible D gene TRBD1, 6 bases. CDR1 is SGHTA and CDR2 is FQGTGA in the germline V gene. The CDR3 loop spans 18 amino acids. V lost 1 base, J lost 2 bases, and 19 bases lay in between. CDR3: CASSLSHGQNLNTDTQYF. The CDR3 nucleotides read TGTGCCAGCAGCTTAAGCCACGGACAGAACCTGAACACAGATACGCAGTATTTT. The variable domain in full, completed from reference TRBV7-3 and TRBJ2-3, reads GAGVSQTPSNKVTEKGKYVELRCDPISGHTALYWYRQSLGQGPEFLIYFQGTGAADDSGLPNDRFFAVRPEGSVSTLKIQRTERGDSAVYLCASSLSHGQNLNTDTQYFGPGTRLTVL.

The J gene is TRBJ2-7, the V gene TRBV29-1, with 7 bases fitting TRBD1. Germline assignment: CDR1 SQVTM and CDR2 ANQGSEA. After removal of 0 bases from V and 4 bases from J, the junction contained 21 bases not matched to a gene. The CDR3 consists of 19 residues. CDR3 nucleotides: TGCAGCGTTGAAGAGGTCTATAAAGGGGGCCTTCGCGAGAGTTACGAGCAGTACTTC. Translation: CSVEEVYKGGLRESYEQYF.

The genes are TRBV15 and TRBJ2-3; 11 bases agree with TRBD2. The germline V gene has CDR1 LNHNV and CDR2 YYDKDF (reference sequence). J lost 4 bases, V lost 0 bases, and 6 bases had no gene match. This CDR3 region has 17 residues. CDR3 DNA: TGTGCCACCAGCAGAGACCTAGCGGGAGGCCCCGCAGATACGCAGTATTTT. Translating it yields CATSRDLAGGPADTQYF.

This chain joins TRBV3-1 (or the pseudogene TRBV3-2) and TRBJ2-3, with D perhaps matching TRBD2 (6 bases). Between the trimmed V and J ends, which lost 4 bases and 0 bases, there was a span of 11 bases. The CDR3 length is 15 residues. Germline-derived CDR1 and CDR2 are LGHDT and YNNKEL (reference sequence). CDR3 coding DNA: TGTGCCAGCAGCCGACAAGCGGGTAGCACAGATACGCAGTATTTT. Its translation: CASSRQAGSTDTQYF.

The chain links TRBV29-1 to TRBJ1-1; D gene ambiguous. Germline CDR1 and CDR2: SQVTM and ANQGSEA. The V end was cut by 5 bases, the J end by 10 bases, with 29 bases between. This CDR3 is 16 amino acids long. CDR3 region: CSVSPSTENYHSGAFF. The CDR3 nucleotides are TGCAGCGTTTCGCCTTCGACGGAAAACTACCACTCCGGAGCTTTCTTT.

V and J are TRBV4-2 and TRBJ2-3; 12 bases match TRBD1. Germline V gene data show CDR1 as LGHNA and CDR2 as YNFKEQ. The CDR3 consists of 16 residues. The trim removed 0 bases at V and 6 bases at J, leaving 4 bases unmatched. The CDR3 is CASSQEGQGAHDTQYF. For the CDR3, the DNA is TGTGCCAGCAGCCAAGAGGGACAGGGGGCACACGATACGCAGTATTTT.

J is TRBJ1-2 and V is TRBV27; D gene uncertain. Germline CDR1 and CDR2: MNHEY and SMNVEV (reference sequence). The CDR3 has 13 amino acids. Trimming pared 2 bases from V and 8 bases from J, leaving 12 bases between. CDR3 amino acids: CASSLASGFGYTF. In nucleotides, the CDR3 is TGTGCCAGCAGTTTAGCTTCCGGGTTCGGCTACACCTTC.

CDR3 in amino acids: CASSRLAGETDTQYF. The CDR3 DNA reads as TGTGCCAGCAGTCGACTAGCGGGAGAGACAGATACGCAGTATTTT. The rearrangement uses TRBV6-4 and TRBJ2-3, with 12 bases lining up with TRBD2. V gave up 5 bases and J gave up 3 bases; unmatched junction bases: 3. Germline V gene lookup returns CDR1 MRHNA and CDR2 SNTAGT. The CDR3 has 15 amino acids.

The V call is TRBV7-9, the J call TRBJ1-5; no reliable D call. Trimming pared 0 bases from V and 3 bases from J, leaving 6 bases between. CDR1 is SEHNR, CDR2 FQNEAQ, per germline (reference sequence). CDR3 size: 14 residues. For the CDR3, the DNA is TGTGCCAGCAGCTTAGCCACGGTCAATCAGCCCCAGCATTTT. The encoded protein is CASSLATVNQPQHF.

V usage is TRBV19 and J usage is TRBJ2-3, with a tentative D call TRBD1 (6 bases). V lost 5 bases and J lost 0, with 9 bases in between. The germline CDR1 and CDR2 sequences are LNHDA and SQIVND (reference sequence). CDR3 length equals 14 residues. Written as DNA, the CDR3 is TGTGCCAGTAGTGACGGACAGAGCACAGATACGCAGTATTTT. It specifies CASSDGQSTDTQYF.

In DNA, the CDR3 is TGTGCCAGCAGCCCCAACCAGAACACTGAAGCTTTCTTT. Amino acids: CASSPNQNTEAFF. The chain couples TRBV7-9 to TRBJ1-1; no definite D call. CDR1 and CDR2 from the germline V gene are SEHNR and FQNEAQ (reference sequence). CDR3 length: 13 residues. V was clipped by 5 bases and J by 1 base, with 8 bases between them. Combining the CDR3 with reference TRBV7-9 and TRBJ1-1 gives the whole variable domain DTGVSQNPRHKITKRGQNVTFRCDPISEHNRLYWYRQTLGQGPEFLTYFQNEAQLEKSRLLSDRFSAERPKGSFSTLEIQRTEQGDSAMYLCASSPNQNTEAFFGQGTRLTVV.

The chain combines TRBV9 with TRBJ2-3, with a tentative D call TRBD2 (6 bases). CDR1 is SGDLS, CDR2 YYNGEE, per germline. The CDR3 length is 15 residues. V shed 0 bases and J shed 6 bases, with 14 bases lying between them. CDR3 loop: CASSVGRPGGDTQYF. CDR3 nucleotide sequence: TGTGCCAGCAGCGTAGGTAGGCCCGGAGGGGATACGCAGTATTTT.

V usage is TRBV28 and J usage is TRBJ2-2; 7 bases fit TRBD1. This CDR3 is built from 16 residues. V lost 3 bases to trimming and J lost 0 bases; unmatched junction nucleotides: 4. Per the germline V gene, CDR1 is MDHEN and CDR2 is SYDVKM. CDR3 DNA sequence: TGTGCCAGCAGTTTTTCCGGGACAGCGAACACCGGGGAGCTGTTTTTT. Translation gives CASSFSGTANTGELFF.

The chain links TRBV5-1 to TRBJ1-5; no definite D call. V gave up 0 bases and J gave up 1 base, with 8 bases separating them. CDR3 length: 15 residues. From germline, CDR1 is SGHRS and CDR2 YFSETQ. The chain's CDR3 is CASSLEGQSNQPQHF. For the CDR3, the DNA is TGCGCCAGCAGCTTGGAAGGGCAGAGCAATCAGCCCCAGCATTTT.